Listed below are T cell receptor beta chains from one sample, sequenced in a study of blood T cell repertoires in COVID-19. The protocol was immunoSEQ multiplex PCR, while the TCRdb copy is restricted to in-frame clones and leaves out a portion. Among about 310,000 clones, 87% were seen once, and the ten largest hold around 9.3%. Specimen: PBMCs or T cells enriched from blood (not recorded which). These receptors were collected from a young woman who had recovered from COVID-19. The CDR3 runs from the conserved cysteine through the conserved F or W. D genes are given only for firm matches. The size of a clone is reported for some rows only, either as once, few or many, or as a class for expanded clones.

d_call,j_call,clone_size,cdr3_length,v_call,cdr3_aa,cdr3_nt
NA,TRBJ1-6,NA,14,TRBV19,CASSIPGWNSPLHF,TGTGCCAGTAGTATTCCCGGGTGGAATTCACCCCTCCACTTT
TRBD2,TRBJ2-3,NA,18,TRBV5-6,CASSLGHLAGAKTDTQYF,TGTGCCAGCAGCTTGGGGCACCTAGCGGGAGCCAAAACAGATACGCAGTATTTT
NA,TRBJ2-7,NA,13,TRBV11-3,CASSLVRGGEQYF,TGTGCCAGCAGCTTAGTACGGGGAGGCGAGCAGTACTTC
TRBD1,TRBJ1-5,NA,17,TRBV4-2,CASSRVQTGVSNQPQHF,TGTGCCAGCAGCCGGGTCCAAACAGGGGTTAGCAATCAGCCCCAGCATTTT
NA,TRBJ1-2,NA,12,TRBV29-1,CSVEARLYGYTF,TGCAGCGTTGAAGCCAGACTCTATGGCTACACCTTC
NA,TRBJ2-7,NA,14,TRBV28,CASSHSLGHYEQYF,TGTGCCAGCAGCCATAGCCTGGGACACTACGAGCAGTACTTC
TRBD1,TRBJ1-2,NA,15,TRBV28,CASSLGAGGHYGYTF,TGTGCCAGCAGTTTAGGTGCAGGGGGACACTATGGCTACACCTTC
NA,TRBJ2-7,few,13,TRBV6-5,CASMSGIPYEQYF,TGTGCCAGCATGTCCGGGATTCCCTACGAGCAGTACTTC
TRBD1,TRBJ1-1,NA,14,TRBV14,CASSRPPPGQEAFF,TGTGCCAGCAGCCGCCCGCCTCCGGGACAGGAAGCTTTCTTT
NA,TRBJ1-6,few,20,TRBV28,CASSSINIPGSPFFNSPLHF,TGTGCCAGCAGTTCCATAAACATACCGGGAAGCCCCTTTTTTAATTCACCCCTCCACTTT
TRBD1,TRBJ1-2,once,17,TRBV28,CASRTDPTGLNNYGYTF,TGTGCCAGCAGAACGGACCCGACAGGGTTAAATAACTATGGCTACACCTTC
NA,TRBJ2-3,NA,15,TRBV6-1,CASSDGLTRTDTQYF,TGTGCCAGCAGTGATGGACTGACTCGCACAGATACGCAGTATTTT
NA,TRBJ2-7,NA,15,TRBV18,CASSPRQRTLYEQYF,TGTGCCAGCTCACCACGTCAGCGGACTCTCTACGAGCAGTACTTC
TRBD1,TRBJ2-2,NA,16,TRBV2,CASRTAGTGYTGELFF,TGTGCCAGCAGGACAGCCGGGACAGGGTATACCGGGGAGCTGTTTTTT
TRBD1,TRBJ2-7,NA,14,TRBV27,CASSLRTGTYEQYF,TGTGCCAGCAGTTTAAGGACAGGGACTTACGAGCAGTACTTC
NA,TRBJ1-2,NA,14,TRBV5-1,CASSLDTRVYGYTF,TGCGCCAGCAGCTTGGATACCAGGGTCTATGGCTACACCTTC
TRBD1,TRBJ1-5,NA,16,TRBV27,CASSLFGTEDNQPQHF,TGTGCCAGCAGTTTATTTGGGACAGAAGACAATCAGCCCCAGCATTTT
NA,TRBJ1-1,once,15,TRBV11-2,CASSSPTEPNTEAFF,TGTGCCAGCAGCTCCCCCACAGAGCCGAACACTGAAGCTTTCTTT
TRBD2,TRBJ2-5,NA,15,TRBV5-4,CASSLRRGVKETQYF,TGTGCCAGCAGCTTGAGGCGGGGGGTGAAAGAGACCCAGTACTTC
TRBD1,TRBJ2-2,NA,15,TRBV11-2,CASSLGTGVGGELFF,TGTGCCAGCAGCCTAGGAACAGGGGTTGGCGGGGAGCTGTTTTTT
NA,TRBJ2-7,NA,14,TRBV7-3,CASSLTVGPYEQYF,TGTGCCAGCAGCCTTACAGTAGGCCCCTACGAGCAGTACTTC
TRBD1,TRBJ1-1,NA,15,TRBV12-5,CASAQPGTGNTEAFF,TGTGCTAGTGCCCAACCCGGGACAGGGAACACTGAAGCTTTCTTT
TRBD2,TRBJ2-3,NA,15,TRBV6-4,CASSQTSGGTDTQYF,TGTGCCAGCAGCCAGACTAGCGGGGGCACAGATACGCAGTATTTT
TRBD2,TRBJ2-2,NA,17,TRBV5-1,CATSRGLAGVYTGELFF,TGCGCCACCAGCAGGGGACTAGCGGGAGTATACACCGGGGAGCTGTTTTTT
NA,TRBJ2-2,NA,13,TRBV9,CASSVAGTGELFF,TGTGCCAGCAGCGTAGCAGGGACCGGGGAGCTGTTTTTT
NA,TRBJ2-7,NA,13,TRBV6-5,CASSYRASYEQYF,TGTGCCAGCAGTTACCGCGCTAGCTACGAGCAGTACTTC
NA,TRBJ1-5,NA,13,TRBV28,CASNSLPVRPQHF,TGTGCCAGCAATTCTCTACCCGTGCGGCCCCAGCATTTT
TRBD1,TRBJ1-2,NA,16,TRBV11-2,CASSEYRDSVNYGYTF,TGTGCCAGCAGCGAGTACCGGGACAGTGTTAACTATGGCTACACCTTC
TRBD2,TRBJ2-1,NA,13,TRBV2,CARRLAGLNEQFF,TGTGCCAGGAGACTAGCGGGACTGAATGAGCAGTTCTTC
TRBD2,TRBJ2-1,NA,20,TRBV18,CASSPQPLAGNQWGNNEQFF,TGTGCCAGCTCACCTCAACCGCTAGCGGGGAACCAATGGGGCAACAATGAGCAGTTCTTC
TRBD1,TRBJ1-4,NA,15,TRBV4-1,CASSRGQGVNEKLFF,TGCGCCAGCAGCCGAGGACAGGGAGTTAATGAAAAACTGTTTTTT